The 9 T cell receptor beta chains listed next were all sequenced from one sample in a study of T cell responses to AZD1222 COVID-19 vaccine. Sequencing was performed with immunoSEQ multiplex PCR; in TCRdb, only in-frame clones are kept and a portion is missing. The sample contains fewer than 120,000 clones, around 85% of which appear only once. Material: peripheral blood, obtained on day 0 of AZD1222 vaccination. The source is an adult in good health.

This chain's CDR3 is CAWSVLWGAGGYTF. For the CDR3, the DNA is TGTGCCTGGAGTGTACTGTGGGGGGCGGGAGGCTACACCTTC. The chain uses TRBV30 and TRBJ1-2; a possible D gene is TRBD1 (6 bases). CDR3 length: 14 residues. Deletions cut 0 bases from V and 8 bases from J, with 16 bases between. Per germline, CDR1 GTSNPN and CDR2 SVGIG (reference sequence).

V and J are TRBV9 and TRBJ1-6; TRBD1 matches at 7 bases. This CDR3 is built from 13 residues. The junction had 0 bases not matched to a gene; V was cut back by 0 bases and J by 9 bases. CDR1 and CDR2 (germline): SGDLS, YYNGEE. CDR3 residues: CASSVGDSSPLHF. CDR3 sequence (DNA): TGTGCCAGCAGCGTAGGGGACAGTTCACCCCTCCACTTT. Full variable domain (outside the CDR3, taken from reference TRBV9 and TRBJ1-6): DSGVTQTPKHLITATGQRVTLRCSPRSGDLSVYWYQQSLDQGLQFLIQYYNGEERAKGNILERFSAQQFPDLHSELNLSSLELGDSALYFCASSVGDSSPLHFGNGTRLTVT.

V and J are TRBV7-2 and TRBJ1-2; TRBD1 matches at 8 bases. Germline V CDR1 and CDR2: SGHTA, FQGNSA. After removal of 4 bases from V and 12 bases from J, the junction contained 7 bases not matched to a gene. The CDR3 runs to 12 residues. The CDR3 bases are TGTGCCAGCAGCTACATGACAGGGGTGCACACCTTC. Amino acid sequence: CASSYMTGVHTF.

This clone has just one count. The J gene is TRBJ1-5, the V gene TRBV19; D remains unclear. The CDR3 totals 16 residues. Germline V gene data show CDR1 as LNHDA and CDR2 as SQIVND (reference sequence). Trimming removed 6 bases at V and 0 bases at J, with 15 bases between. This chain's CDR3 is CASSPLGGLSNQPQHF. CDR3 nucleotide sequence: TGTGCCAGTAGCCCACTTGGAGGGCTTAGCAATCAGCCCCAGCATTTT.

The V gene is TRBV7-2, the J gene TRBJ1-5, with a possible D match to TRBD1 (6 bases). CDR1 is SGHTA and CDR2 is FQGNSA in the germline V gene. This CDR3 contains 13 residues. The V gene lost 3 bases and the J gene lost 9 bases, with 12 bases spanning the gap. This chain's CDR3 is CASSFGGDRPQHF. In DNA form, the CDR3 reads TGTGCCAGCAGCTTTGGGGGCGACAGGCCCCAGCATTTT.

The table lists this clone with a few counts. The chain uses TRBV6-2 or TRBV6-3 and TRBJ1-5; a possible D gene is TRBD1 (6 bases). There are 13 residues in the CDR3. V was pared by 5 bases and J by 4 bases, with 9 bases between. Germline values: CDR1 MNHEY, CDR2 SVGEGT. CDR3: CASSKQGNQPQHF. The DNA for the CDR3 is TGTGCCAGCAGTAAACAGGGAAATCAGCCCCAGCATTTT.

This sequence joins TRBV5-1 and TRBJ1-1; D may be TRBD1 (6 bases). The CDR3 is made up of 14 amino acids. Between the trimmed V and J ends, which lost 1 base and 3 bases, there was a span of 10 bases. Germline loops: CDR1 SGHRS, CDR2 YFSETQ. Here the CDR3 reads CASSLIPGDTEAFF. CDR3 DNA sequence: TGCGCCAGCAGCTTGATCCCAGGGGACACTGAAGCTTTCTTT.

This clone was found a few times. The V call is TRBV10-3, the J call TRBJ2-1; 7 positions match TRBD2. This CDR3 has 14 amino acids. CDR1 is ENHRY, CDR2 SYGVKD, per germline. Germline trimming cut 2 bases from V and 6 bases from J; bases unmatched to any gene: 4. This CDR3 is CAISEGLAVNEQFF. CDR3 in DNA: TGTGCCATCAGTGAGGGGCTAGCGGTCAATGAGCAGTTCTTC.

This chain connects TRBV6-5 to TRBJ1-5; 7 bases fit TRBD1. The CDR3 runs 14 residues. The ends lost 3 bases at V and 5 bases at J; junction bases unmatched: 4. CDR1 and CDR2 from the germline V gene are MNHEY and SVGAGI. CDR3 amino acids: CASSYWDRDQPQHF. The CDR3, as DNA: TGTGCCAGCAGTTATTGGGACAGAGATCAGCCCCAGCATTTT.